One and the same sample provided the 15 T cell receptor beta chains below, sequenced in a study of T and B cells in COVID-19 patients. Blood genomic DNA input for TRB amplification was about 220-500 ng. Multiplex PCR with BIOMED2 TRB-A/B primer pools amplified TRB rearrangements. TCRdb called the multiplex PCR reads again in MiXCR, with one record for every CDR3 protein. The table lists more than 15,000 distinct CDR3 sequences, roughly 29% of them singletons. The sequenced sample was blood. Every receptor here comes from a human donor who had recovered from COVID-19.

This clonotype was observed a few times. The chain recombines TRBV5-4 with TRBJ1-2; no firm D call. The CDR3 loop spans 14 amino acids. V was pared by 2 bases and J by 4 bases, with 12 bases between. Germline CDR1 is SGHNT and CDR2 is YYREEE (reference sequence). The CDR3 region has the DNA TGTGCCAGCAGCTTAGGTCCGACTGGCTATGGCTACACCTTC. It encodes CASSLGPTGYGYTF.

This clonotype occurred a few times. The genes are TRBV6-1 and TRBJ2-5; D is possibly TRBD1 or TRBD2 (5 bases each). The CDR3 runs to 14 residues. CDR1 and CDR2 (germline): MNHNS, SASEGT. V shed 8 bases and J shed 4 bases, with 17 bases lying between them. The CDR3 here is CASGRGVGVETQYF. The CDR3 DNA sequence: TGTGCCAGCGGGCGCGGAGTGGGGGTAGAGACCCAGTACTTC.

CDR3 sequence (DNA): TGTGCCAGCTCACCAGAAGAAAGTCAGCCCCAGCATTTT. Translation: CASSPEESQPQHF. The chain uses TRBV18 and TRBJ1-5; D gene ambiguous. This CDR3 spans 13 amino acids. Trimming removed 2 bases from V and 6 bases from J, with 8 bases in between. Germline-derived CDR1 and CDR2 are KGHSH and LQKENI.

This chain joins TRBV7-2 and TRBJ2-3, with 7 bases matching TRBD1. The CDR3 runs 18 residues. The junction had 11 bases not matched to a gene; V was cut back by 2 bases and J by 0 bases. Germline values: CDR1 SGHTA, CDR2 FQGNSA. The CDR3, as DNA: TGTGCCAGCAGCTTACGACAGGGCATCAGCTCTAGCACAGATACGCAGTATTTT. Its translation: CASSLRQGISSSTDTQYF.

CDR3 region: CASSEAGGGYEQYF. The CDR3 nucleotides are TGTGCCAGCAGTGAGGCGGGGGGGGGCTACGAGCAGTACTTC. The chain recombines TRBV6-2 or TRBV6-3 with TRBJ2-7; 9 nucleotides align to TRBD2. Germline V gene data show CDR1 as MNHEY and CDR2 as SVGEGT. V lost 5 bases and J lost 3; bases outside the gene matches: 5. The CDR3 spans 14 residues.

This clonotype came up a few times. CDR3: CASSSRSVSPGRGYTF. The DNA of the CDR3 is TGTGCCAGCAGCTCCAGGTCGGTCTCTCCGGGGCGTGGCTACACCTTC. The chain carries TRBV12-3 or TRBV12-4 and TRBJ1-2; perhaps TRBD1 as D (5 bases). V was cut by 6 bases and J by 7 bases, with 24 bases left in between. This CDR3 has 16 residues.

This rearrangement joins TRBV4-3 to TRBJ2-7; TRBD1 agrees at 7 bases. The CDR3 loop spans 14 amino acids. V dropped 3 bases and J dropped 4; count of bases not matched to a gene: 6. The germline V gene encodes CDR1 LGHNA and CDR2 YSLEER. The CDR3 reads CASSHTPGQYEQYF. In DNA form, the CDR3 reads TGCGCCAGCAGCCATACACCGGGACAGTACGAGCAGTACTTC.

The gene calls are TRBV24-1 and TRBJ2-1; a weak D match, TRBD2 (5 bases). V shed 2 bases and J shed 4 bases, with 14 bases lying between them. In germline, CDR1 is KGHDR, CDR2 SFDVKD. CDR3 length: 16 amino acids. This chain's CDR3 is CATSDSEGTGYNEQFF. CDR3 nucleotides: TGTGCCACCAGTGATTCCGAGGGTACGGGATACAATGAGCAGTTCTTC.

The gene calls are TRBV7-6 and TRBJ2-2; no firm D call. Trimming left V 4 bases short and J 6 bases short, with 9 bases between. CDR1 is SGHVS, CDR2 FNYEAQ, per germline. CDR3 length: 13 amino acids. CDR3 protein: CASSSYGPGELFF. The CDR3 nucleotides read TGTGCCAGCAGCTCATACGGCCCCGGGGAGCTGTTTTTT.

In this sample, this clonotype turned up once. This chain joins TRBV6-2 or TRBV6-3 and TRBJ2-7; 8 bases match TRBD1. The CDR3 is 14 residues long. V lost 7 bases to trimming and J lost 3 bases; unmatched junction nucleotides: 8. Germline V gives CDR1 MNHEY, CDR2 SVGEGT. CDR3: CASTHRTGIYEQYF. The CDR3 DNA reads TGTGCCAGCACCCACCGGACAGGGATCTACGAGCAGTACTTC.

This clonotype ranks as medium-sized (0.01 to 0.1%). This chain joins TRBV19 and TRBJ2-1; 8 nucleotides agree with TRBD2. J gave up 7 bases and V 5 bases, and 10 bases lay outside the gene matches. This CDR3 is 15 amino acids long. Germline V gives CDR1 LNHDA, CDR2 SQIVND (reference sequence). The CDR3 DNA follows: TGTGCCAGTAGTGGGGGTAACGGGAGGGCGAATGAGCAGTTCTTC. Amino acids: CASSGGNGRANEQFF.

The sample holds many counts of this clonotype. The V call is TRBV5-4, the J call TRBJ1-2; no definite D call. This CDR3 has 13 amino acids. CDR1 is SGHNT, CDR2 YYREEE, per germline (reference sequence). Between the trimmed V and J ends, which lost 4 bases and 0 bases, there was a span of 7 bases. CDR3 residues: CASSPISNYGYTF. The CDR3 DNA reads as TGTGCCAGCAGCCCAATATCTAACTATGGCTACACCTTC.

This clonotype turned up a few times. The rearrangement uses TRBV18 and TRBJ1-5; no firm D call. Germline CDR1 is KGHSH and CDR2 is LQKENI. V dropped 3 bases and J dropped 0 bases, with 12 bases sitting between them. This CDR3 is 16 amino acids long. The CDR3 nucleotides read TGTGCCAGCTCACCCACGCTTCAAGATAGCAATCAGCCCCAGCATTTT. Amino acid sequence: CASSPTLQDSNQPQHF.

The V call is TRBV28, the J call TRBJ1-2; no clear D. Germline CDR1 reads MDHEN; CDR2 reads SYDVKM. Trimming pared 5 bases from V and 7 bases from J, leaving 11 bases between. This CDR3 has 12 residues. The CDR3 region is CASSPPGSGYTF. Here the CDR3 DNA reads TGTGCCAGCAGTCCCCCCGGGAGTGGCTACACCTTC.

In this sample, this clonotype is medium-sized. In nucleotides, the CDR3 is TGCAGCGTCGGCAGGGCGAACACTGAAGCTTTCTTT. Amino acids: CSVGRANTEAFF. The chain joins TRBV29-1 to TRBJ1-1, with D tentatively TRBD1 (5 bases). Germline CDR1 reads SQVTM; CDR2 reads ANQGSEA. The CDR3 loop spans 12 amino acids. V lost 6 bases and J lost 1, with 9 bases in between.